These 31 T cell receptor beta chains came from one sample sequenced in a study of blood T cell repertoires in COVID-19. The table came from immunoSEQ multiplex PCR; TCRdb's copy has only in-frame clones and leaves some out. The table lists nearly 400,000 clones, over 85% of them singletons. The sequenced sample consisted of PBMCs or T cells enriched from blood (not recorded which). All receptors derive from a woman under 40 who had recovered from COVID-19.

This clone was detected only once. The V call is TRBV4-2, the J call TRBJ1-2; 7 nucleotides align to TRBD1. V shed 5 bases and J 4 bases; nucleotides not matched to a gene: 10. The CDR3 is made up of 15 amino acids. The V gene's germline CDR1 is LGHNA and CDR2 YNFKEQ. The CDR3 bases are TGTGCCAGCAGCGCGCGGGACAGCAACGCCTATGGCTACACCTTC. Translated, it gives CASSARDSNAYGYTF.

The chain joins TRBV6-2 or TRBV6-3 to TRBJ2-5, with D unresolved. CDR1 and CDR2 from the germline V gene are MNHEY and SVGEGT. Trimming left V 5 bases short and J 5 bases short, with 6 bases between. The CDR3 length is 11 residues. This CDR3 is CASSPSETQYF. Written as DNA, the CDR3 is TGTGCCAGCAGTCCATCCGAGACCCAGTACTTC.

A remark on this clone: The junction does not match germline at one end; this may be a read error. The genes are TRBV19 and TRBJ1-5, with D perhaps matching TRBD1 (6 bases). The germline V gene has CDR1 LNHDA and CDR2 SQIVND (reference sequence). This CDR3 is 18 amino acids long. CDR3 sequence: CASSLEAQGRGWDQPQHF. CDR3 bases: TGTGCCAGTAGTTTAGAAGCCCAGGGCAGGGGATGGGATCAGCCCCAGCATTTT.

A few counts support this clone. The gene calls are TRBV4-2 and TRBJ1-5, with 8 nucleotides matching TRBD1. In germline, CDR1 is LGHNA, CDR2 YNFKEQ. V shed 4 bases and J 6 bases; nucleotides not matched to a gene: 11. CDR3 length: 16 amino acids. The CDR3 region has the DNA TGTGCCAGCAGCCCCGAGGACAGGGAGGGGGCTCAGCCCCAGCATTTT. As protein: CASSPEDREGAQPQHF.

J is TRBJ1-2 and V is TRBV14, with D possibly TRBD1 on 6 matching bases. Between the trimmed V and J ends, which lost 4 bases and 5 bases, there was a span of 14 bases. The V gene's germline CDR1 is SGHDN and CDR2 FVKESK. The CDR3 covers 14 residues. CDR3 DNA: TGTGCCAGCAGCCGAACCGGGACATATTATGGCTACACCTTC. Translated: CASSRTGTYYGYTF.

The chain combines TRBV25-1 with TRBJ2-2, with 7 bases that match TRBD1. With 8 bases clipped from V and 2 bases from J, the junction kept 8 bases outside the gene matches. Per germline, CDR1 MGHDK and CDR2 SYGVNS. The CDR3 length is 15 residues. The chain's CDR3 is CASSQGVANTGELFF. CDR3 nucleotides: TGTGCCAGCTCCCAGGGGGTAGCTAACACCGGGGAGCTGTTTTTT.

V and J are TRBV13 and TRBJ1-5, with 8 bases that match TRBD1. This CDR3 comprises 15 residues. With V trimmed by 0 bases and J by 6 bases, 4 bases remained unmatched. Germline lookup yields CDR1 PRHDT and CDR2 FYEKMQ (reference sequence). CDR3: CASSLGRTGTQPQHF. DNA for the CDR3: TGTGCCAGCAGCTTAGGCCGGACAGGGACTCAGCCCCAGCATTTT. Full variable domain (missing parts from reference TRBV13 and TRBJ1-5): AAGVIQSPRHLIKEKRETATLKCYPIPRHDTVYWYQQGPGQDPQFLISFYEKMQSDKGSIPDRFSAQQFSDYHSELNMSSLELGDSALYFCASSLGRTGTQPQHFGDGTRLSIL.

V usage is TRBV27 and J usage is TRBJ1-5, with 8 bases aligning to TRBD1. Germline V gene sequence: CDR1 MNHEY, CDR2 SMNVEV (reference sequence). The CDR3 consists of 19 residues. V dropped 5 bases and J dropped 0; count of bases not matched to a gene: 15. CDR3 sequence: CASSPRLTGGIYSNQPQHF. The CDR3 coding sequence is TGTGCCAGCAGTCCGCGCCTTACAGGGGGTATCTATAGCAATCAGCCCCAGCATTTT.

The genes are TRBV12-3 or TRBV12-4 and TRBJ1-1; the D gene is possibly TRBD1 (6 bases). The CDR3 is 13 amino acids. Trimming removed 6 bases at V and 6 bases at J, with 14 bases between. The CDR3 reads CASSLGWGPEAFF. The CDR3 DNA is TGTGCCAGCAGCCTGGGGTGGGGGCCTGAAGCTTTCTTT.

The rearrangement links TRBV13 to TRBJ2-5; tentatively, D is TRBD1 (7 bases). This CDR3 region has 18 residues. V was trimmed by 5 bases and J by 1 base, leaving 23 bases between them. Germline values: CDR1 PRHDT, CDR2 FYEKMQ (reference sequence). The chain's CDR3 is CASSPGGGARGPQETQYF. For the CDR3, the DNA is TGTGCCAGCAGCCCCGGAGGGGGCGCAAGGGGGCCCCAAGAGACCCAGTACTTC.

The J gene is TRBJ2-2, the V gene TRBV7-9; the D gene is possibly TRBD2 (5 bases). Germline V lookup: CDR1 SEHNR, CDR2 FQNEAQ (reference sequence). V lost 4 bases and J lost 3, with 12 bases in between. There are 15 residues in the CDR3. The CDR3 DNA reads TGTGCCAGCAGCTACACCAGCGGTTACACCGGGGAGCTGTTTTTT. This sequence encodes CASSYTSGYTGELFF.

The chain is built from TRBV30 and TRBJ2-3, with 13 bases fitting TRBD2. This CDR3 has 16 amino acids. J was trimmed by 0 bases and V by 4 bases; bases with no gene match: 4. Germline V gene data show CDR1 as GTSNPN and CDR2 as SVGIG (reference sequence). The CDR3 protein is CAWTGTSGVSTDTQYF. The CDR3, as DNA: TGTGCCTGGACTGGGACTAGCGGGGTGAGCACAGATACGCAGTATTTT.

The chain employs TRBV5-6 and TRBJ2-1; a possible D gene is TRBD2 (6 bases). Trimming took 4 bases from V and 6 from J, leaving 20 bases between them. The germline gives CDR1 SGHDT, CDR2 YYEEEE. This CDR3 has 16 amino acids. The CDR3 region has the DNA TGTGCCAGCAGCCCCGGAGGGAGCTCGTCCATCAATGAGCAGTTCTTC. Translated, it gives CASSPGGSSSINEQFF.

V and J are TRBV5-1 and TRBJ2-7; tentatively, D is TRBD1 (5 bases). The CDR3 totals 14 residues. The V end was cut by 2 bases, the J end by 5 bases, with 14 bases between. The germline V gene has CDR1 SGHRS and CDR2 YFSETQ. CDR3 region: CASSFRAGLDEQYF. CDR3 DNA sequence: TGCGCCAGCAGCTTCAGGGCCGGTCTCGACGAGCAGTACTTC.

The chain employs TRBV28 and TRBJ1-2; D perhaps matches TRBD1 (5 bases). CDR1 is MDHEN, CDR2 SYDVKM, per germline. Deletions cut 0 bases from V and 4 bases from J, with 15 bases between. The CDR3 contains 16 residues. CDR3: CASSLWAGTDFYGYTF. CDR3 DNA: TGTGCCAGCAGTTTATGGGCCGGGACTGACTTCTATGGCTACACCTTC.

The chain recombines TRBV9 with TRBJ2-1; possibly TRBD1 for D (5 bases). Trimming pared 3 bases from V and 12 bases from J, leaving 13 bases between. The CDR3 loop spans 12 amino acids. Germline V gives CDR1 SGDLS, CDR2 YYNGEE. The CDR3 protein is CASSEPFRGQFF. For the CDR3, the DNA is TGTGCCAGCAGCGAGCCGTTTAGGGGGCAGTTCTTC.

The rearrangement uses TRBV19 and TRBJ2-7; D not certain. Germline V lookup: CDR1 LNHDA, CDR2 SQIVND (reference sequence). CDR3 length equals 11 residues. V lost 9 bases, J lost 5 bases, and 11 bases lay in between. Written as DNA, the CDR3 is TGTGCCAGCCCCTCGGGTGACGAGCAGTACTTC. Translated, it gives CASPSGDEQYF.

The chain couples TRBV6-6 to TRBJ2-7; 11 bases agree with TRBD2. Trimming cost V 10 bases and J 5 bases; bases outside gene matches: 13. The CDR3 covers 15 residues. Germline V gene lookup returns CDR1 MNHNY and CDR2 SVGAGI (reference sequence). The DNA of the CDR3 is TGTGCCACCATACCTACTAGCGGGAGTTGGGACGAGCAGTACTTC. Amino acid sequence: CATIPTSGSWDEQYF.

V gene TRBV3-1 (or the pseudogene TRBV3-2) combines with J gene TRBJ2-3; 13 bases map to TRBD2. Germline V gives CDR1 LGHDT, CDR2 YNNKEL (reference sequence). The V segment lost 2 bases and the J segment 1 base; nucleotides outside the gene matches: 9. CDR3 length: 19 amino acids. This CDR3 is CASSQTGTSGDVGTDTQYF. The CDR3 DNA follows: TGTGCCAGCAGCCAAACCGGGACTAGCGGGGACGTTGGCACAGATACGCAGTATTTT.

This CDR3 reads CASSIAGSRNQPQHF. CDR3 sequence (DNA): TGTGCCAGTAGTATAGCGGGGAGCCGCAATCAGCCCCAGCATTTT. The rearrangement uses TRBV19 and TRBJ1-5; D is undetermined. The length of the CDR3 is 15 residues. The V gene lost 1 base and the J gene lost 2 bases, with 9 bases spanning the gap. CDR1 is LNHDA, CDR2 SQIVND, per germline (reference sequence).

The CDR3 here is CASSLRARVDEQFF. The CDR3 DNA sequence: TGTGCCAGCAGCTTAAGGGCCAGGGTCGATGAGCAGTTCTTC. The chain carries TRBV7-3 and TRBJ2-1, with TRBD1 as a possible D gene (5 bases). Germline V gene sequence: CDR1 SGHTA, CDR2 FQGTGA. Trimming shortened V by 1 base and J by 8 bases, and 12 bases separated the two germline ends. The CDR3 is made up of 14 amino acids. The variable domain in full, completed from reference TRBV7-3 and TRBJ2-1, reads GAGVSQTPSNKVTEKGKYVELRCDPISGHTALYWYRQSLGQGPEFLIYFQGTGAADDSGLPNDRFFAVRPEGSVSTLKIQRTERGDSAVYLCASSLRARVDEQFFGPGTRLTVL.

The chain couples TRBV11-3 to TRBJ2-7, with a weak D call TRBD1 (6 bases). This CDR3 comprises 14 residues. CDR1 and CDR2 from the germline V gene are SGHNT and YENEEA. V was trimmed by 4 bases and J by 2 bases, leaving 12 bases between them. The CDR3 bases are TGTGCCAGCAGCTCAGGGGACGGTACCTACGAGCAGTACTTC. It translates to CASSSGDGTYEQYF.

This clone was detected only once. The V and J genes are TRBV18 and TRBJ2-3; no definite D call. The CDR3 is 11 amino acids. The V end was cut by 6 bases, the J end by 5 bases, with 6 bases between. CDR1 and CDR2 (germline): KGHSH, LQKENI. The CDR3 nucleotides are TGTGCCAGCTCCCTAGGAGATACGCAGTATTTT. Translating gives CASSLGDTQYF. Complete variable domain (other parts from reference TRBV18 and TRBJ2-3): NAGVMQNPRHLVRRRGQEARLRCSPMKGHSHVYWYRQLPEEGLKFMVYLQKENIIDESGMPKERFSAEFPKEGPSILRIQQVVRGDSAAYFCASSLGDTQYFGPGTRLTVL.

The CDR3 region is CASSLAGGTDTQYF. Written as DNA, the CDR3 is TGTGCCAGCAGCTTAGCGGGAGGCACAGATACGCAGTATTTT. The chain links TRBV7-9 to TRBJ2-3; TRBD2 is a possible D gene (5 bases). Trimming shortened V by 0 bases and J by 1 base, and 5 bases separated the two germline ends. CDR1 is SEHNR, CDR2 FQNEAQ, per germline (reference sequence). This CDR3 is built from 14 residues.

The rearrangement links TRBV7-9 to TRBJ2-2; 7 positions match TRBD2. Trimming cost V 5 bases and J 8 bases; bases outside gene matches: 14. The CDR3 consists of 16 residues. From germline, CDR1 is SEHNR and CDR2 FQNEAQ (reference sequence). The CDR3 is CASSLSAGVLGGELFF. DNA of the CDR3: TGTGCCAGCAGCCTCTCCGCGGGAGTACTCGGTGGGGAGCTGTTTTTT.

The chain has TRBV7-6 and TRBJ2-1, with TRBD2 identical over 11 bases. This CDR3 is 17 amino acids long. Germline-derived CDR1 and CDR2 are SGHVS and FNYEAQ. V trimming: 3 bases; J trimming: 5 bases; junction bases outside the gene matches: 9. The CDR3 nucleotides are TGTGCCAGCAGCTTGTTCGTTAGCGGGAGGGCTGACAATGAGCAGTTCTTC. Translation: CASSLFVSGRADNEQFF. Complete variable domain (other parts from reference TRBV7-6 and TRBJ2-1): GAGVSQSPRYKVTKRGQDVALRCDPISGHVSLYWYRQALGQGPEFLTYFNYEAQQDKSGLPNDRFSAERPEGSISTLTIQRTEQRDSAMYRCASSLFVSGRADNEQFFGPGTRLTVL.

The J gene is TRBJ1-3, the V gene TRBV19, with 7 bases that match TRBD1. The CDR3 runs 14 residues. Germline V gives CDR1 LNHDA, CDR2 SQIVND (reference sequence). V gave up 4 bases and J gave up 3 bases; unmatched junction bases: 3. The CDR3 DNA sequence: TGTGCCAGTAGTAGTCACAGGGGTGGAAACACCATATATTTT. It translates to CASSSHRGGNTIYF. The full variable domain, rest sourced from reference TRBV19 and TRBJ1-3, is DGGITQSPKYLFRKEGQNVTLSCEQNLNHDAMYWYRQDPGQGLRLIYYSQIVNDFQKGDIAEGYSVSREKKESFPLTVTSAQKNPTAFYLCASSSHRGGNTIYFGEGSWLTVV.

The chain has TRBV19 and TRBJ1-2, with D maybe TRBD1 (6 bases). V lost 3 bases and J lost 7, with 12 bases in between. CDR1 is LNHDA and CDR2 is SQIVND in the germline V gene (reference sequence). This CDR3 comprises 13 residues. This CDR3 is CASSIRTVGGYTF. CDR3 nucleotides: TGTGCCAGTAGTATTCGGACAGTTGGTGGCTACACCTTC.

The chain recombines TRBV27 with TRBJ1-5; D unresolved. V lost 7 bases and J lost 2, with 15 bases in between. Germline-derived CDR1 and CDR2 are MNHEY and SMNVEV (reference sequence). This CDR3 is 15 amino acids long. CDR3 protein: CASTPGLGGNQPQHF. Written as DNA, the CDR3 is TGTGCCAGCACCCCGGGGTTGGGAGGCAATCAGCCCCAGCATTTT.

On this clone: This specimen includes other DNA sequences encoding the same CDR3. This rearrangement joins TRBV4-3 to TRBJ2-1; a possible D gene is TRBD2 (6 bases). The V gene lost 1 base and the J gene lost 6 bases, with 7 bases spanning the gap. Germline assignment: CDR1 LGHNA and CDR2 YSLEER. The CDR3 has 13 residues. The chain's CDR3 is CASSQGRGNEQFF. The DNA for the CDR3 is TGCGCCAGCAGCCAAGGGCGGGGCAATGAGCAGTTCTTC.

This clone came up once. This sample includes further DNA sequences coding for the same CDR3. The chain recombines TRBV12-3 or TRBV12-4 with TRBJ2-3; no clear D. This CDR3 contains 11 residues. V was trimmed by 6 bases and J by 6 bases, leaving 7 bases between them. In DNA form, the CDR3 reads TGTGCCAGCAGCCCTTCCGATACGCAGTATTTT. This sequence encodes CASSPSDTQYF.